This T cell receptor beta chain was identified during a study of beta chain features in type 1 diabetes. The sequenced template was cDNA made from the entire isolated RNA. Sequenced by immunoSEQ multiplex PCR; TCRdb stores in-frame clones only, minus some. The sample shows 600,000 or so clones, around 15% of them seen only once. Trimming left V 3 bases short and J 0 bases short, with 8 bases between. Germline assignment: CDR1 GTSNPN and CDR2 SVGIG (reference sequence). The CDR3 spans 13 residues. Study-wide points: Patients with Type 1 diabetes showed moderately but significantly shorter TCRB CDR3s in all four CD4+ subsets.

As concerns this clone: What it binds is not known.

Sequences were obtained from naive CD4+ T cells from blood. The sequence was obtained from a man younger than 30 with type 1 diabetes. This chain joins TRBV30 and TRBJ1-1; D is unclear. CDR3 amino acids: CAWSGGMNTEAFF. The CDR3, as DNA: TGTGCCTGGAGCGGAGGCATGAACACTGAAGCTTTCTTT.